The 24 T cell receptor beta chains below all came from one sample that was sequenced in a study of shared clonotypes between healthy human individuals (dated by TCRdb to the early 2020s). Library generation was performed with the immunoSEQ multiplex PCR assay. The table comes from immuneACCESS by way of TCRdb, which keeps in-frame sequences with V and J called. Part of the clones is missing from these tables; in studies checked, under half for an unresolved V gene and the rest for unknown reasons. The sample data list nearly 750,000 clones, and around 70% of these were observed just once. The ten top clones hold more than 1.5% of the sample. Material: memory CD4+ T cells sorted from blood. The label giving this sample's cell subset or site can be read as: CD45RA-negative fraction. These receptors were collected from a woman in her 30s in good health.

V usage is TRBV10-3 and J usage is TRBJ2-5; 8 bases fit TRBD2. The CDR3 covers 15 residues. Germline V CDR1 and CDR2: ENHRY, SYGVKD. The trim removed 6 bases at V and 6 bases at J, leaving 12 bases unmatched. The CDR3, as DNA: TGTGCCATCAGCCTCCCGGGACTAGTTAATAAGACCCAGTACTTC. Protein sequence: CAISLPGLVNKTQYF.

The table lists this clone with a few counts. The rearrangement uses TRBV5-8 and TRBJ2-7, with D perhaps matching TRBD1 or TRBD2 (6 bases each). This CDR3 region has 11 residues. Germline V CDR1 and CDR2: SGHTS, YDEGEE. The V end lost 1 base, the J end lost 12 bases, and 11 bases lay between the germline ends. The CDR3 DNA follows: TGTGCCAGCAGCTTGAGGGGGGTTGCGTACTTC. Protein: CASSLRGVAYF.

This CDR3 is CSVPIGDFYGYTF. In DNA, the CDR3 is TGCAGCGTCCCGATAGGGGACTTCTATGGCTACACCTTC. The chain is built from TRBV29-1 and TRBJ1-2; D perhaps matches TRBD1 (5 bases). V was shortened by 6 bases and J by 4 bases, with 15 bases between the two germline ends. The length of the CDR3 is 13 residues. Germline loops: CDR1 SQVTM, CDR2 ANQGSEA. Full variable domain (missing parts from reference TRBV29-1 and TRBJ1-2): SAVISQKPSRDICQRGTSLTIQCQVDSQVTMMFWYRQQPGQSLTLIATANQGSEATYESGFVIDKFPISRPNLTFSTLTVSNMSPEDSSIYLCSVPIGDFYGYTFGSGTRLTVV.

V gene TRBV28 combines with J gene TRBJ2-7; TRBD1 matches at 7 bases. Germline CDR1 reads MDHEN; CDR2 reads SYDVKM. The J segment lost 4 bases and the V segment lost 3 bases, leaving 3 bases of the junction unmatched. This CDR3 spans 13 amino acids. The CDR3 is CASSLDRRYEQYF. The CDR3, as DNA: TGTGCCAGCAGTTTGGACAGGCGGTACGAGCAGTACTTC.

The chain links TRBV7-9 to TRBJ1-2; TRBD1 agrees at 10 bases. CDR3 length: 14 residues. Germline V gives CDR1 SEHNR, CDR2 FQNEAQ (reference sequence). J gave up 3 bases and V 4 bases, and 2 bases lay outside the gene matches. The CDR3 coding sequence is TGTGCCAGCAGCTCCGGACAGGGGGACTATGGCTACACCTTC. The encoded protein is CASSSGQGDYGYTF. The full variable domain, rest sourced from reference TRBV7-9 and TRBJ1-2, is DTGVSQNPRHKITKRGQNVTFRCDPISEHNRLYWYRQTLGQGPEFLTYFQNEAQLEKSRLLSDRFSAERPKGSFSTLEIQRTEQGDSAMYLCASSSGQGDYGYTFGSGTRLTVV.

The chain employs TRBV18 and TRBJ2-3; 8 bases align to TRBD2. V gave up 3 bases and J gave up 6 bases; unmatched junction bases: 11. This CDR3 contains 16 residues. Germline V CDR1 and CDR2: KGHSH, LQKENI. CDR3 residues: CASSPASSGWLDTQYF. CDR3 coding DNA: TGTGCCAGCTCACCGGCGTCTAGCGGGTGGCTGGATACGCAGTATTTT.

The chain uses TRBV2 and TRBJ2-1; 11 bases map to TRBD2. V dropped 6 bases and J dropped 0; count of bases not matched to a gene: 1. The CDR3 spans 15 residues. Germline CDR1 reads SNHLY; CDR2 reads FYNNEI. The CDR3 loop reads CASSTSGSSYNEQFF. CDR3 DNA sequence: TGTGCCAGCAGCACTAGCGGGAGCTCCTACAATGAGCAGTTCTTC.

The chain links TRBV7-6 to TRBJ1-1; 7 positions match TRBD1. The CDR3 runs 14 residues. V shed 5 bases, J shed 3 bases, and the junction held 6 bases outside the gene matches. The germline V gene encodes CDR1 SGHVS and CDR2 FNYEAQ. The CDR3 nucleotides are TGTGCCAGCAGCCTTACCGGGACAGACACTGAAGCTTTCTTT. Translated, it gives CASSLTGTDTEAFF.

This clone was seen once. The chain employs TRBV6-5 and TRBJ1-4, with D uncertain. V was trimmed by 0 bases and J by 8 bases, leaving 13 bases between them. CDR3 length: 15 residues. The germline gives CDR1 MNHEY, CDR2 SVGAGI. CDR3: CASSYSGELEEKLFF. CDR3 bases: TGTGCCAGCAGTTACTCCGGGGAGTTAGAGGAAAAACTGTTTTTT.

V is TRBV5-1 and J is TRBJ1-4; D is perhaps TRBD1 (5 bases). The CDR3 spans 14 residues. The V end was cut by 2 bases, the J end by 7 bases, with 12 bases between. In germline, CDR1 is SGHRS, CDR2 YFSETQ. The CDR3 DNA reads as TGCGCCAGCAGCTTCAGGGATCCGGGTGAAAAACTGTTTTTT. As protein: CASSFRDPGEKLFF. The variable domain in full, with the rest retrieved from reference TRBV5-1 and TRBJ1-4, is KAGVTQTPRYLIKTRGQQVTLSCSPISGHRSVSWYQQTPGQGLQFLFEYFSETQRNKGNFPGRFSGRQFSNSRSEMNVSTLELGDSALYLCASSFRDPGEKLFFGSGTQLSVL.

This clone occurred a few times. The chain uses TRBV25-1 and TRBJ1-1; D perhaps matches TRBD1 (5 bases). This CDR3 region has 13 residues. Germline CDR1 reads MGHDK; CDR2 reads SYGVNS. Trimming removed 8 bases at V and 4 bases at J, with 14 bases between. CDR3 in DNA: TGTGCCAGCTTACCGGGGGGATTCACTGAAGCTTTCTTT. Translation: CASLPGGFTEAFF.

V is TRBV27 and J is TRBJ1-3; D might be TRBD1 (5 bases). Trimming cost V 1 base and J 0 bases, with 13 bases left between them. Germline V gives CDR1 MNHEY, CDR2 SMNVEV (reference sequence). This CDR3 contains 17 residues. The CDR3 region is CASSLFSPGPSGNTIYF. The CDR3 DNA reads as TGTGCCAGCAGTTTATTTTCCCCGGGACCCTCTGGAAACACCATATATTTT.

This clone has at least ten counts. V is TRBV6-5 and J is TRBJ1-5; D possibly corresponds to TRBD1 (6 bases). Germline V gene lookup returns CDR1 MNHEY and CDR2 SVGAGI. The CDR3 is 14 residues long. The ends were cut back, 6 bases at V and 4 bases at J, with 13 bases in the middle. Written as DNA, the CDR3 is TGTGCCAGCAGGACAGGCGGAATTAATCAGCCCCAGCATTTT. Translated: CASRTGGINQPQHF.

The chain recombines TRBV6-6 with TRBJ1-2; D call uncertain. Trimming took 8 bases from V and 7 from J, leaving 11 bases between them. The CDR3 length is 11 residues. The V gene's germline CDR1 is MNHNY and CDR2 SVGAGI (reference sequence). CDR3: CASARGRGYTF. In DNA, the CDR3 is TGTGCCAGCGCCCGAGGCCGTGGCTACACCTTC.

This chain uses TRBV7-9 with TRBJ2-1; 11 bases are shared with TRBD2. The CDR3 covers 17 residues. Germline V gives CDR1 SEHNR, CDR2 FQNEAQ (reference sequence). The V gene end was trimmed by 2 bases and the J gene end by 8 bases; junction bases not matched to a gene: 11. CDR3 amino acids: CASSLSGLAGEADEQFF. DNA for the CDR3: TGTGCCAGCAGCTTAAGTGGACTAGCGGGTGAGGCCGATGAGCAGTTCTTC.

The V and J genes are TRBV19 and TRBJ2-5, with D perhaps TRBD1 (6 bases). Germline values: CDR1 LNHDA, CDR2 SQIVND (reference sequence). Trimming pared 7 bases from V and 5 bases from J, leaving 17 bases between. This CDR3 region has 14 residues. Here the CDR3 reads CASNDRLWRETQYF. CDR3 DNA: TGTGCCAGTAACGACAGGCTATGGCGGGAGACCCAGTACTTC.

The chain uses TRBV7-8 and TRBJ2-3; 10 nucleotides align to TRBD1. J lost 2 bases, V lost 0 bases, and 11 bases had no gene match. This CDR3 has 19 residues. Germline V lookup: CDR1 SGHVS, CDR2 FQNEAQ. CDR3 nucleotides: TGTGCCAGCAGCTTAGCCCGGACAGGGGGAGGTCGTGACACAGATACGCAGTATTTT. Amino acid sequence: CASSLARTGGGRDTDTQYF.

The V and J genes are TRBV10-2 and TRBJ2-6, with TRBD1 identical over 7 bases. From germline, CDR1 is WSHSY and CDR2 SAAADI. With 4 bases clipped from V and 0 bases from J, the junction kept 9 bases outside the gene matches. CDR3 length equals 18 residues. This CDR3 is CASSAQGVKSSGANVLTF. The CDR3 DNA is TGCGCCAGCAGTGCCCAGGGGGTCAAAAGCTCTGGGGCCAACGTCCTGACTTTC.

The chain uses TRBV28 and TRBJ2-7; 11 bases match TRBD1. The V gene end was trimmed by 5 bases and the J gene end by 6 bases; junction bases not matched to a gene: 12. This CDR3 contains 16 residues. Germline-derived CDR1 and CDR2 are MDHEN and SYDVKM. For the CDR3, the DNA is TGTGCCAGCAGTCCAACCGGGACAGGGGGTCTCGGCGAGCAGTACTTC. This codes for CASSPTGTGGLGEQYF.

The chain recombines TRBV18 with TRBJ2-7; D is uncertain. The CDR3 is 14 residues long. The V end was cut by 4 bases, the J end by 0 bases, with 10 bases between. Germline loops: CDR1 KGHSH, CDR2 LQKENI. The CDR3 nucleotides read TGTGCCAGCTCACGCTTAGCTGACTCCTACGAGCAGTACTTC. Its translation is CASSRLADSYEQYF.

This clone was counted between two and nine times. V and J are TRBV4-1 and TRBJ2-1, with 8 nucleotides matching TRBD1. J lost 6 bases, V lost 3 bases, and 7 bases had no gene match. The CDR3 loop spans 15 amino acids. CDR1 is MGHRA and CDR2 is YSYEKL in the germline V gene. The CDR3 DNA follows: TGCGCCAGCAGCCAGACAGGGGCCCAAAGCAATGAGCAGTTCTTC. Its translation is CASSQTGAQSNEQFF.

This chain joins TRBV25-1 and TRBJ2-3; 8 positions agree with TRBD1. V dropped 4 bases and J dropped 1; count of bases not matched to a gene: 7. CDR1 is MGHDK and CDR2 is SYGVNS in the germline V gene. This CDR3 is 16 amino acids long. In DNA form, the CDR3 reads TGTGCCAGCAGTGTCCGAGGACAGGGAGGCACAGATACGCAGTATTTT. Protein: CASSVRGQGGTDTQYF.

This clone came up a few times. The V call is TRBV19, the J call TRBJ2-1, with 8 bases lining up with TRBD1. Germline trimming cut 5 bases from V and 8 bases from J; bases unmatched to any gene: 11. This CDR3 is 15 amino acids long. CDR1 and CDR2 (germline): LNHDA, SQIVND (reference sequence). DNA for the CDR3: TGTGCCAGTAGTCCGCGGACAGGGTCGAGGGATGAGCAGTTCTTC. It is translated as CASSPRTGSRDEQFF.

The CDR3 protein is CASSFDGRGNTEAFF. The CDR3 coding sequence is TGCGCCAGCAGCTTCGACGGCAGGGGGAACACTGAAGCTTTCTTT. V usage is TRBV5-1 and J usage is TRBJ1-1; the D gene is possibly TRBD1 (6 bases). Germline V gene sequence: CDR1 SGHRS, CDR2 YFSETQ. This CDR3 has 15 residues. Between the trimmed V and J ends, which lost 2 bases and 1 base, there was a span of 12 bases. Based on the CDR3 plus reference TRBV5-1 and TRBJ1-1, the full variable domain is KAGVTQTPRYLIKTRGQQVTLSCSPISGHRSVSWYQQTPGQGLQFLFEYFSETQRNKGNFPGRFSGRQFSNSRSEMNVSTLELGDSALYLCASSFDGRGNTEAFFGQGTRLTVV.